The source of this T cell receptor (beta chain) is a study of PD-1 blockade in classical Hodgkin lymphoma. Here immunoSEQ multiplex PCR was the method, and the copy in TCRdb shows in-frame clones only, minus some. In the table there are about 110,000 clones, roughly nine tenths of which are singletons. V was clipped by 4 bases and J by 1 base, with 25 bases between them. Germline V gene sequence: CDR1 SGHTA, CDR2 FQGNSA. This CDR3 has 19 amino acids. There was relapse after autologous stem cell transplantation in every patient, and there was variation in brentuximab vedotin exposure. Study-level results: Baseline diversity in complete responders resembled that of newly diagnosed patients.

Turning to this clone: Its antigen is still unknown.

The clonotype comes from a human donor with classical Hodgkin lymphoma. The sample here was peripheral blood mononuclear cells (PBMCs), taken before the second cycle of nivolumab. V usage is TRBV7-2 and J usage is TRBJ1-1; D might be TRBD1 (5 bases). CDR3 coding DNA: TGTGCCAGCAGCTCACAAAGATTGAGCGTAGGAACAGGGAACACTGAAGCTTTCTTT. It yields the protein CASSSQRLSVGTGNTEAFF.